This T cell receptor beta chain stems from a study of CD8+CD57+ T cells in acquired aplastic anemia. Whole-study context: The DNA of sorted CD4+ and CD8+ cells averaged 3.2 ug. About 9.8 million reads, on average, were obtained for CD4+ cells from healthy donors. Overall study results and limits: No significant patient-versus-control difference appeared in CD8+ Simpson's diversity. A set of some 28 CD8+ CDR3 sequences was shared between patients and controls, and these sequences appeared highly expressed in patients.

The TCR beta profiling, which covered VDJ combination and CDR3 sequence, was carried out using genomic DNA as the template. TCRdb analysed the reads with MiXCR anew, one entry per CDR3 protein. The table has about 190,000 distinct CDR3 sequences, approximately 52% seen once. Trimming left V 6 bases short and J 1 base short, with 12 bases between. This CDR3 region has 14 residues. In germline, CDR1 is SGHTA, CDR2 FQGNSA. A note on this clonotype: The antigen remains undetermined.

The sample taken for sequencing was sorted CD4+, CD8+, or CD8+CD57+ T cells (not recorded which) from PBMCs. This sequence was found in a human donor in good health, serving as a control. V and J are TRBV7-2 and TRBJ1-1; D may be TRBD1 (6 bases). The CDR3 coding sequence is TGTGCCAGCAGTGTAGTAGGGGGGAACACTGAAGCTTTCTTT. Translated, it gives CASSVVGGNTEAFF.